These 25 T cell receptor beta chains came from one sample sequenced in a study of cytomegalovirus exposure and HLA in healthy donors. The PCR was carried out with 60 Vbeta primers and 13 Jbeta primers. Libraries were prepared by immunoSEQ multiplex PCR; TCRdb keeps only in-frame clonotypes and omits some of them. The repertoire holds more than 150,000 clones, roughly 78% seen once, with 1.5% to 2% in the top ten. The sample was PBMCs. The receptors shown here come from a woman aged 30 to 39 in good health and CMV-seronegative.

This chain uses TRBV4-3 with TRBJ2-1, with 7 bases matching TRBD2. Germline CDR1 is LGHNA and CDR2 is YSLEER. This CDR3 spans 17 amino acids. V trimming: 0 bases; J trimming: 1 base; junction bases outside the gene matches: 6. The DNA for the CDR3 is TGCGCCAGCAGCCAAGAGGGGCGGGGGTCTTCCTACAATGAGCAGTTCTTC. This sequence encodes CASSQEGRGSSYNEQFF.

This clone was counted a few times. This chain joins TRBV27 and TRBJ2-5, with TRBD2 matching 10 bases. Germline V gives CDR1 MNHEY, CDR2 SMNVEV (reference sequence). The CDR3 has 17 amino acids. V lost 2 bases to trimming and J lost 3 bases; unmatched junction nucleotides: 9. DNA for the CDR3: TGTGCCAGCAGTTTACTTGTGAGCGGGGGGGCCAAAGAGACCCAGTACTTC. It codes for CASSLLVSGGAKETQYF.

The V call is TRBV10-3, the J call TRBJ1-1; 11 positions agree with TRBD1. The CDR3 is 15 amino acids. Germline V gene sequence: CDR1 ENHRY, CDR2 SYGVKD. The J segment lost 5 bases and the V segment lost 3 bases, leaving 5 bases of the junction unmatched. The CDR3 here is CAISEWTGGKTEAFF. CDR3 bases: TGTGCCATCAGTGAATGGACAGGGGGCAAGACTGAAGCTTTCTTT.

Here the CDR3 reads CASSGTGNTYEQYF. In nucleotides, the CDR3 is TGTGCCAGCAGCGGGACGGGAAACACCTACGAGCAGTACTTC. The chain has TRBV9 and TRBJ2-7, with D tentatively TRBD2 (5 bases). Germline CDR1 and CDR2: SGDLS and YYNGEE. V dropped 3 bases and J dropped 2 bases, with 12 bases sitting between them. The CDR3 is 14 residues long.

There are a few counts of this clone. The chain links TRBV29-1 to TRBJ1-2; 8 nucleotides match TRBD1. V was clipped by 6 bases and J by 2 bases; unmatched bases: 5. CDR3 length: 13 residues. Germline V CDR1 and CDR2: SQVTM, ANQGSEA. The CDR3 nucleotides are TGCAGCGTAAAGACAGGGGCAAACTATGGCTACACCTTC. This encodes CSVKTGANYGYTF.

V usage is TRBV19 and J usage is TRBJ1-5; 9 nucleotides match TRBD1. The length of the CDR3 is 16 residues. Looked up from germline, CDR1 is LNHDA and CDR2 is SQIVND (reference sequence). Trimming removed 4 bases from V and 7 bases from J; junction bases left unmatched: 11. The CDR3 sequence: CASSTTGTGIYQPQHF. CDR3 sequence (DNA): TGTGCCAGTAGTACCACCGGGACAGGGATTTACCAGCCCCAGCATTTT.

Note on this clone: A junction boundary mismatches the germline segment, possibly from a read error. The chain is built from TRBV7-7 and TRBJ2-2; D perhaps matches TRBD2 (6 bases). Looked up from germline, CDR1 is SSHAT and CDR2 is FNYEAQ (reference sequence). This CDR3 has 17 amino acids. Here the CDR3 reads CASSPRESSRETGELFF. The CDR3, as DNA: TGTGCTAGCAGCCCTAGGGAATCGTCACGGGAGACCGGGGAGCTGTTTTTT.

The table lists this clone with a few counts. The chain has TRBV5-1 and TRBJ2-1; D perhaps matches TRBD2 (6 bases). Looked up from germline, CDR1 is SGHRS and CDR2 is YFSETQ. The ends were cut back, 0 bases at V and 8 bases at J, with 15 bases in the middle. The CDR3 length is 15 residues. The CDR3 protein is CASSLGRGYKDEQFF. The CDR3 nucleotides read TGCGCCAGCAGCTTGGGGCGGGGCTACAAGGATGAGCAGTTCTTC.

This clone has a handful of counts. The V call is TRBV18, the J call TRBJ2-2; 7 bases map to TRBD1. The trim removed 1 base at V and 1 base at J, leaving 3 bases unmatched. Germline V gene lookup returns CDR1 KGHSH and CDR2 LQKENI. The length of the CDR3 is 16 residues. CDR3 sequence: CASSPLPGGNTGELFF. Written as DNA, the CDR3 is TGTGCCAGCTCACCACTCCCAGGGGGGAACACCGGGGAGCTGTTTTTT.

The rearrangement joins TRBV30 to TRBJ2-7; 9 bases fit TRBD1. CDR3 length equals 19 residues. Germline CDR1 is GTSNPN and CDR2 is SVGIG (reference sequence). With 2 bases clipped from V and 0 bases from J, the junction kept 17 bases outside the gene matches. In nucleotides, the CDR3 is TGTGCCTGGAGTCTCGGGACAGGGACGTTTAGTCCGAGCTCCTACGAGCAGTACTTC. It encodes CAWSLGTGTFSPSSYEQYF. Full variable domain (remainder filled in from reference TRBV30 and TRBJ2-7): SQTIHQWPATLVQPVGSPLSLECTVEGTSNPNLYWYRQAAGRGLQLLFYSVGIGQISSEVPQNLSASRPQDRQFILSSKKLLLSDSGFYLCAWSLGTGTFSPSSYEQYFGPGTRLTVT.

The chain links TRBV29-1 to TRBJ2-7; TRBD1 might be the D (6 bases). Trimming removed 8 bases from V and 3 bases from J, with 17 bases in between. Looked up from germline, CDR1 is SQVTM and CDR2 is ANQGSEA. The CDR3 consists of 13 residues. CDR3 in amino acids: CSIRGQSLYEQYF. The CDR3 bases are TGCAGCATTCGAGGACAGAGTCTCTACGAGCAGTACTTC.

The chain recombines TRBV29-1 with TRBJ1-2; tentative D call: TRBD1 (5 bases). The CDR3 spans 14 residues. Germline values: CDR1 SQVTM, CDR2 ANQGSEA. The V end lost 7 bases, the J end lost 6 bases, and 21 bases lay between the germline ends. This CDR3 is CSALQLRGGDGYTF. The CDR3 DNA sequence: TGCAGCGCACTCCAACTTCGGGGAGGGGATGGCTACACCTTC.

V and J are TRBV6-5 and TRBJ1-2; 7 bases are shared with TRBD1. The CDR3 runs to 15 residues. Germline V lookup: CDR1 MNHEY, CDR2 SVGAGI. Trimming took 4 bases from V and 4 from J; bases not matched to a gene: 9. CDR3 bases: TGTGCCAGCAGTTTGGGACAGCGGACGGTCTATGGCTACACCTTC. Translating it yields CASSLGQRTVYGYTF.

This rearrangement joins TRBV6-5 to TRBJ2-7; 7 bases agree with TRBD1. After removal of 1 base from V and 9 bases from J, the junction contained 3 bases not matched to a gene. The CDR3 covers 12 residues. In germline, CDR1 is MNHEY, CDR2 SVGAGI. CDR3 region: CASSYWTGRQYF. Written as DNA, the CDR3 is TGTGCCAGCAGTTACTGGACAGGACGGCAGTACTTC.

This clone was found a few times. The rearrangement links TRBV27 to TRBJ1-1; the match to TRBD1 covers 7 bases. The J segment lost 2 bases and the V segment lost 3 bases, leaving 9 bases of the junction unmatched. The germline V gene encodes CDR1 MNHEY and CDR2 SMNVEV (reference sequence). This CDR3 has 16 amino acids. The CDR3 sequence is CASSFGRGLGNTEAFF. CDR3 in DNA: TGTGCCAGCAGTTTCGGCAGGGGGTTAGGAAACACTGAAGCTTTCTTT.

The V gene is TRBV10-3, the J gene TRBJ1-2, with 8 bases matching TRBD1. CDR3 length equals 17 residues. The trim removed 0 bases at V and 5 bases at J, leaving 11 bases unmatched. Germline values: CDR1 ENHRY, CDR2 SYGVKD. CDR3 DNA sequence: TGTGCCATCAGTGAGTCGATGGGGACAGGTTTAGGGTATGGCTACACCTTC. Residues: CAISESMGTGLGYGYTF.

This clone was seen a few times. This sequence joins TRBV4-3 and TRBJ1-2; D call uncertain. Trimming removed 0 bases from V and 7 bases from J, with 15 bases in between. The length of the CDR3 is 15 residues. The germline CDR1 and CDR2 sequences are LGHNA and YSLEER. The CDR3 DNA reads as TGCGCCAGCAGCCAAGACGTAAGAGGAGACCCTGGCTACACCTTC. This gives the protein CASSQDVRGDPGYTF.

Comments on this clone: Within the sample, other DNA sequences also encode this same CDR3. This rearrangement joins TRBV7-3 to TRBJ1-1; no firm D call. Trimming cost V 3 bases and J 3 bases, with 8 bases left between them. The CDR3 covers 13 residues. The V gene's germline CDR1 is SGHTA and CDR2 FQGTGA. The CDR3 DNA is TGTGCCAGCAGCTTCTGGAGGGACACTGAAGCTTTCTTT. Its protein product is CASSFWRDTEAFF. Using reference TRBV7-3 and TRBJ1-1 for the parts outside the CDR3, the full variable domain is GAGVSQTPSNKVTEKGKYVELRCDPISGHTALYWYRQSLGQGPEFLIYFQGTGAADDSGLPNDRFFAVRPEGSVSTLKIQRTERGDSAVYLCASSFWRDTEAFFGQGTRLTVV.

The V call is TRBV19, the J call TRBJ1-4, with TRBD1 as a possible D gene (5 bases). Germline CDR1 reads LNHDA; CDR2 reads SQIVND (reference sequence). Trimming cost V 5 bases and J 2 bases, with 9 bases left between them. This CDR3 contains 14 residues. CDR3 in DNA: TGTGCCAGTAGTCAGGGACTGACTAATGAAAAACTGTTTTTT. It is translated as CASSQGLTNEKLFF.

CDR3 DNA: TGTGCCAGCAGCTTGGAGGCGGGGGTTATAGAGACCCAGTACTTC. Translated: CASSLEAGVIETQYF. The chain links TRBV5-4 to TRBJ2-5; 7 bases line up with TRBD2. V shed 0 bases, J shed 4 bases, and the junction held 6 bases outside the gene matches. The CDR3 consists of 15 residues. Looked up from germline, CDR1 is SGHNT and CDR2 is YYREEE (reference sequence).

This clone was recorded only once. The rearrangement joins TRBV27 to TRBJ2-7; D not certain. V was trimmed by 9 bases and J by 2 bases, leaving 11 bases between them. The CDR3 is 12 amino acids. Germline-derived CDR1 and CDR2 are MNHEY and SMNVEV (reference sequence). The DNA for the CDR3 is TGTGCCAGTCACGACACCCCCTACGAGCAGTACTTC. Protein sequence: CASHDTPYEQYF.

V is TRBV30 and J is TRBJ1-5; D is uncertain. Germline CDR1 reads GTSNPN; CDR2 reads SVGIG (reference sequence). The length of the CDR3 is 14 residues. V was trimmed by 0 bases and J by 8 bases, leaving 14 bases between them. The CDR3 nucleotides read TGTGCCTGGAGTGTTGGTACCGGGTCCAAGCCCCAGCATTTT. It encodes CAWSVGTGSKPQHF.

The chain couples TRBV5-1 to TRBJ2-5; D is possibly TRBD1 (5 bases). Germline loops: CDR1 SGHRS, CDR2 YFSETQ. V was trimmed by 4 bases and J by 3 bases, leaving 13 bases between them. The CDR3 runs to 14 residues. In DNA form, the CDR3 reads TGCGCCAGCAGCCCCACAGGATCAGAAGAGACCCAGTACTTC. This sequence encodes CASSPTGSEETQYF.

This chain uses TRBV7-2 with TRBJ2-3; 11 bases fit TRBD2. CDR1 and CDR2 (germline): SGHTA, FQGNSA. Trimming took 1 base from V and 2 from J; bases not matched to a gene: 5. The CDR3 is made up of 17 amino acids. The CDR3 coding sequence is TGTGCCAGCAGCTTAGATTCTAGCGGGGGGAACACAGATACGCAGTATTTT. Translated, it gives CASSLDSSGGNTDTQYF.

The chain uses TRBV9 and TRBJ1-5; D is undetermined. Trimming stripped 0 bases from V and 0 bases from J, with 4 bases between. CDR1 SGDLS and CDR2 YYNGEE come from the germline V gene. The CDR3 has 14 amino acids. CDR3 sequence: CASSVGSSNQPQHF. As DNA, the CDR3 is TGTGCCAGCAGCGTAGGGAGTAGCAATCAGCCCCAGCATTTT.